The sequence of this TCR beta chain was determined in a study of T cell changes during pregnancy in multiple sclerosis. Profiling relied on immunoSEQ multiplex PCR, and the TCRdb table lists in-frame clones only, not all of them. Here the sample spans more than 25,000 clones, around nine tenths being singletons. The origin of this receptor is a female donor with multiple sclerosis, enrolled in a pregnancy study. Sequencing was performed on CD4+ T cells from peripheral blood mononuclear cells, taken in the first trimester of pregnancy.

The CDR3 nucleotides read TGTGCCAGCAGTGAGGGATTGCAGGGGGCCTACACTGAAGCTTTCTTT. The encoded protein is CASSEGLQGAYTEAFF. The chain recombines TRBV6-1 with TRBJ1-1; 8 positions match TRBD1. The CDR3 spans 16 residues. V lost 3 bases, J lost 3 bases, and 9 bases stayed unmatched. Germline CDR1 reads MNHNS; CDR2 reads SASEGT.